The clone carrying this T cell receptor (beta chain) appeared once. This record belongs to a study of T cell responses to AZD1222 COVID-19 vaccine. Repertoires were generated with immunoSEQ multiplex PCR, while TCRdb's copy carries only in-frame clones and drops some. The repertoire holds 130,000 or so clones, about 86% seen once, with roughly 12% in the top ten. V lost 0 bases and J lost 5, with 9 bases in between. The germline CDR1 and CDR2 sequences are SGDLS and YYNGEE. This CDR3 comprises 14 residues. Sequenced here: peripheral blood, sampled on day 0 of AZD1222 vaccination. The gene calls are TRBV9 and TRBJ1-5; possible D gene TRBD1, 5 bases. The sequence derives from an adult in good health. CDR3 residues: CASSVEGEDQPQHF. In DNA, the CDR3 is TGTGCCAGCAGCGTAGAAGGGGAGGATCAGCCCCAGCATTTT.